A selection of T cell receptor beta chains follows, all from one sample in a study of spatial heterogeneity in lung cancer. TCRdb analysed the 5' RACE reads with MiXCR anew, one entry per CDR3 protein. The table has under 75,000 distinct CDR3 sequences, roughly 14% seen once; the top ten hold roughly 7%. This specimen was PBMCs, taken at surgery. The receptors come from a male donor with early-stage non-small cell lung cancer. CDR3s include the opening cysteine and the closing phenylalanine or tryptophan. A D gene is named only where the DNA matches it firmly. The size entry is marked missing in some rows and otherwise reads once, few, many or a size class.

D gene | J gene | V gene | clone size | CDR3 protein | CDR3 DNA
TRBD1 | TRBJ1-5 | TRBV20-1 | few | CSARGDREDLRDSNQPQHF | TGCAGTGCTAGAGGGGACAGGGAAGATTTGAGGGATAGCAATCAGCCCCAGCATTTT
. | TRBJ1-2 | TRBV10-3 | few | CAISGQNYGYTF | TGTGCCATCAGTGGACAGAACTATGGCTACACCTTC
. | TRBJ2-5 | TRBV6-5 | few | CASSYRAQETQYF | TGTGCCAGCAGTTACAGGGCACAAGAGACCCAGTACTTC
TRBD1 | TRBJ1-2 | TRBV5-1 | . | CASNPGQGEGYTF | TGCGCCAGCAATCCGGGACAGGGAGAGGGCTACACCTTC
. | TRBJ2-1 | TRBV5-1 | few | CASSLAGRGLAGDEQFF | TGCGCCAGCAGCTTGGCGGGCAGGGGCCTAGCTGGCGATGAGCAGTTCTTC
. | TRBJ2-2 | TRBV6-5 | medium-sized | CASSLGGGTGELFF | TGTGCCAGCAGTTTAGGGGGAGGCACCGGGGAGCTGTTTTTT
. | TRBJ2-1 | TRBV7-8 | few | CASSPVEGIYEQFF | TGTGCCAGCAGCCCCGTCGAGGGGATTTATGAGCAGTTCTTC
. | TRBJ1-5 | TRBV5-6 | . | CASRSRGDNQPQHF | TGTGCCAGCAGGTCAAGGGGGGACAATCAGCCCCAGCATTTT
. | TRBJ2-1 | TRBV11-1 | . | CASTSVNEQFF | TGTGCCAGCACAAGCGTCAATGAGCAGTTCTTC
. | TRBJ2-2 | TRBV7-8 | many | CASSLSPGVTGELFF | TGTGCCAGCAGCTTGTCTCCCGGGGTCACCGGGGAGCTGTTTTTT
. | TRBJ2-5 | TRBV7-9 | many | CASSPKVVETQYF | TGTGCCAGCAGCCCCAAGGTTGTAGAGACCCAGTACTTC
TRBD1 | TRBJ2-7 | TRBV12-3/TRBV12-4 | many | CASIQETGVHEQYF | TGTGCCAGCATTCAGGAGACAGGGGTTCACGAGCAGTACTTC
TRBD2 | TRBJ2-2 | TRBV5-1 | many | CASSLVVAGGPDTTELFF | TGCGCCAGCAGCTTGGTGGTAGCGGGAGGGCCGGACACCACTGAGCTGTTTTTT
TRBD2 | TRBJ2-7 | TRBV10-1 | . | CASSEVRGDGFYEQYF | TGCGCCAGCAGTGAGGTCCGGGGGGACGGGTTCTACGAGCAGTACTTC
. | TRBJ2-1 | TRBV21-1 | many | CASSKALGTSGRGEQFF | TGTGCCAGCAGCAAAGCGCTAGGGACTAGCGGGAGAGGTGAGCAGTTCTTC
. | TRBJ2-5 | TRBV20-1 | few | CSARLVQETQYF | TGCAGTGCTAGACTAGTCCAAGAGACCCAGTACTTC
. | TRBJ2-7 | TRBV24-1 | many | CATPADWTAYF | TGTGCCACCCCGGCTGATTGGACAGCCTACTTC
. | TRBJ2-1 | TRBV20-1 | few | CSALDRNEQFF | TGCAGTGCTCTGGACAGAAATGAGCAGTTCTTC
. | TRBJ1-5 | TRBV4-2 | once | CASSQLDSSNQPQHF | TGTGCCAGCAGCCAGCTAGACAGCAGCAATCAGCCCCAGCATTTT
. | TRBJ1-5 | TRBV4-1 | many | CASSQGRGTQPQHF | TGCGCCAGCAGCCAGGGCAGGGGAACTCAGCCCCAGCATTTT
TRBD1 | TRBJ1-5 | TRBV9 | few | CASSVVPRRGCNQPQHF | TGTGCCAGCAGCGTAGTCCCCCGCAGGGGGTGCAATCAGCCCCAGCATTTT
TRBD1 | TRBJ1-3 | TRBV4-2 | . | CASSQAPTGGGNTIYF | TGTGCCAGCAGCCAAGCCCCGACAGGGGGTGGAAACACCATATATTTT
. | TRBJ1-2 | TRBV20-1 | . | CSAAKGTGYTF | TGCAGTGCCGCCAAAGGGACCGGCTACACCTTC
. | TRBJ1-2 | TRBV15 | few | CATSRDRTEDGYTF | TGTGCCACCAGCAGAGACCGGACAGAAGATGGCTACACCTTC
TRBD2 | TRBJ2-2 | TRBV5-1 | few | CASSHYTSEAGELFF | TGCGCCAGCAGCCACTATACTAGCGAAGCCGGGGAGCTGTTTTTT
TRBD1 | TRBJ2-3 | TRBV29-1 | . | CSSGTGADTQYF | TGCAGCTCGGGGACAGGGGCAGATACGCAGTATTTT
. | TRBJ1-5 | TRBV20-1 | many | CSARDLTRGSNQPQHF | TGCAGTGCTAGAGATCTTACACGGGGTAGCAATCAGCCCCAGCATTTT
TRBD1 | TRBJ1-5 | TRBV30 | . | CAWSSRTGRNQPQHF | TGTGCCTGGAGTTCTCGGACAGGGAGGAATCAGCCCCAGCATTTT
. | TRBJ2-7 | TRBV10-3 | . | CAIRDTGTFYEQYF | TGTGCCATCAGAGACACGGGTACCTTCTACGAGCAGTACTTC
. | TRBJ1-1 | TRBV20-1 | many | CSAGIPEAFF | TGCAGTGCGGGGATCCCGGAAGCTTTCTTT
. | TRBJ1-4 | TRBV27 | . | CASRAEGAATNEKLFF | TGTGCCAGCAGAGCGGAAGGCGCGGCAACTAATGAAAAACTGTTTTTT
. | TRBJ2-7 | TRBV5-1 | . | CASSPPRVGFYEQYF | TGCGCCAGCAGCCCCCCCAGGGTGGGATTCTACGAGCAGTACTTC
. | TRBJ2-2 | TRBV11-2 | many | CASGAEYTGELFF | TGTGCCTCCGGGGCAGAATACACCGGGGAGCTGTTTTTT
. | TRBJ1-6 | TRBV30 | . | CAWKQGGYNSPLHF | TGTGCCTGGAAGCAGGGCGGCTATAATTCACCCCTCCACTTT
. | TRBJ2-3 | TRBV7-2 | . | CASSLAAGFTDTQYF | TGTGCCAGCAGCTTAGCCGCGGGATTCACAGATACGCAGTATTTT
. | TRBJ1-5 | TRBV7-2 | . | CASSLEFNQPQHF | TGTGCCAGCAGCTTAGAGTTCAATCAGCCCCAGCATTTT
. | TRBJ2-7 | TRBV7-2 | . | CASSLDAGYEQYF | TGTGCCAGCAGCTTAGACGCGGGGTACGAGCAGTACTTC
TRBD2 | TRBJ2-1 | TRBV6-2/TRBV6-3 | few | CASTGLASNEQFF | TGTGCCAGCACTGGACTAGCCTCCAATGAGCAGTTCTTC
. | TRBJ2-7 | TRBV20-1 | many | CSAREWATRSSYEQYF | TGCAGTGCTAGGGAGTGGGCTACAAGGAGCTCCTACGAGCAGTACTTC
. | TRBJ1-1 | TRBV24-1 | many | CAASVGVGGMNTEAFF | TGTGCCGCCTCGGTCGGGGTCGGGGGCATGAACACTGAAGCTTTCTTT
TRBD2 | TRBJ2-3 | TRBV6-2/TRBV6-3 | few | CASMTSPSGVTQYF | TGTGCCAGCATGACTAGCCCATCGGGGGTTACGCAGTATTTT
TRBD2 | TRBJ2-3 | TRBV4-3 | . | CASSPGASGGGTDTQYF | TGCGCCAGCAGCCCCGGCGCTAGCGGAGGGGGCACAGATACGCAGTATTTT